This T cell receptor (beta chain) was obtained from a study of T cell responses to AZD1222 COVID-19 vaccine (dated by TCRdb to the early 2020s). Background for the entire study: AZD1222 recipients with second doses at about 4 weeks or about 12 weeks were pooled, because spike-specific TCR depth and breadth did not differ between schedules. TCR sequencing was performed for 230 to 250 trial participants, of whom about 200 were given two doses of AZD1222 and approximately 25 were given two doses of MenACWY control vaccine. Enrollment into the trials was organized by age into subgroups of 18-55, 56-69 and 70-plus years, and those subgroups contained about 150, 27 and 61 TCR-sequenced participants, respectively.

Beyond this particular receptor, the publication reports: The 56-69-year group was small, and its depth increase did not reach significance, likely because of low power. Reportedly, close to half of the unique spike-specific TCRs recognized epitopes lying outside the regions that are mutated in the B.1.351 and B.1.1.7 variants. Most participants were white British and females outnumbered males, and the authors suggested that clonal diversity may have been underestimated. A significant rise in spike-specific TCR breadth and depth was observed after two AZD1222 doses relative to day 0 and relative to MenACWY recipients. Conclusions about previously exposed vaccinees are limited because only five or six AZD1222 recipients were SARS-CoV-2 seropositive at baseline. The vaccine-associated CD4 TCRs covered the entire spike protein, and the dominant responses fell in regions 160-218 and 743-854. No day 14 peak-response samples were available, so repertoires were characterized only after the peak T cell response.

In the paper's terms, the time point label means: baseline before first vaccination. Vaccinee samples came from UK trials COV001 and COV002, including a single-blind randomized controlled phase 2/3 trial of AZD1222 (ChAdOx1 nCoV-19) in healthy adults. For TCRbeta chain sequencing, PBMC samples from trial participants were taken at day 0 and at day 28 after the second dose. Looking up the germline V gene yields CDR1 SQVTM and CDR2 ANQGSEA. The CDR3 measures 13 amino acids from cysteine to phenylalanine. The retained sequence is limited to the CDR3, 39 bases, with the frame set at the first base. V was cut back by 1 base and J by 2 bases, leaving a gap of 6 bases between them. The CDR3 regions of human TCRbeta chains were analyzed by immunosequencing. On the study's bioinformatics: TCRs in the repertoires were matched against a reference library of SARS-CoV-2-specific TCRs that had been generated with the MIRA antigen-specificity platform. Breadth was defined as the fraction of unique TCRs that were SARS-CoV-2-associated. Depth was defined as the fraction of total T cells that were SARS-CoV-2-associated. Using the MIRA data, each spike-specific TCR was mapped to the spike region that the TCR reacts to and placed in a CD4 or CD8 class. Log10-transformed breadth and depth values were compared by one-way ANOVA with Sidak's multiple comparisons tests. TCRdb retrieved this table from immuneACCESS and kept in-frame rearrangements only. Not all clones are present; in checked studies, unresolved V genes account for under half, and no reason is known for the remainder. V, J and clone size derive from that table, while D and trimming were established from the DNA sequence. For this sample the table gives roughly 170,000 clones, of which 85% to 95% were detected only once. 0.7% to 0.9% of the sample is in the top ten clones.

On this clone itself: Its antigen is not yet known. The sample holds no much larger clone one base away, and base qualities are not on file.

This chain joins TRBV29-1 to TRBJ1-3, with an unclear D gene assignment. The source was peripheral blood, collected on day 0 of AZD1222 vaccination. The source of this sequence is an adult in good health. The bases are TGCAGCGTTGAAGTTTTGGCTGGAAACACCATATATTTT. Translated, it reads CSVEVLAGNTIYF.